This T cell receptor beta chain was observed in a study of blood T cell repertoires in COVID-19. Whole-study context: In each case, the material was cDNA or gDNA derived from T cells, B-cell-depleted T cells, or PBMCs.

The germline V gene encodes CDR1 SGHRS and CDR2 YFSETQ. This CDR3 is built from 16 residues. J gave up 10 bases and V 2 bases, and 14 bases lay outside the gene matches. Only in-frame clones appear in the TCRdb table, and some are missing; sequencing was by immunoSEQ multiplex PCR. The profile shows some 150,000 clones, around nine tenths of them singletons. Participants reported their clinical history, and cohort assignment relied on those reports. This sequence joins TRBV5-1 and TRBJ2-1; 8 bases match TRBD2. The clonotype comes from a woman aged 25 to 39 with acute COVID-19. The source material was PBMCs or T cells enriched from blood (not recorded which). The DNA of the CDR3 is TGCGCCAGCAGCTTCTTAGGGCGGGAGGCTTTCAGGGAGCAGTTCTTC. It codes for CASSFLGREAFREQFF.